A selection of T cell receptor beta chains follows, all from one sample in a study of Ad26.COV2.S vaccination and SARS-CoV-2 variants. The method was immunoSEQ multiplex PCR; TCRdb's version includes in-frame clones alone and lacks a portion of them. The table records about 320,000 clones, around 85% of them present only once. The sample in question was peripheral blood, obtained in a trial of Ad26.COV2.S vaccine versus placebo. The source of these receptors is a person aged 18-65 years who received the Ad26.COV2.S COVID-19 vaccine or a placebo. CDR3s include the opening cysteine and the closing phenylalanine or tryptophan. Each record gives: V gene, J gene, D gene, clone size, CDR3 DNA, CDR3 protein. The D gene is left open where the match is weak. Not every row has a clone size; where given, it reads once, few, many or a size class.

v_call: TRBV19; j_call: TRBJ1-5; d_call: NA; clone_size: NA; cdr3_nt: TGTGCCAGTAGTAAGGAAGAGGTTCGGCCCCAGCATTTT; cdr3_aa: CASSKEEVRPQHF
v_call: TRBV9; j_call: TRBJ1-3; d_call: NA; clone_size: NA; cdr3_nt: TGTGCCAGCAGCAAGCGGGACCGGGCAAACCTCCCATCTGGAAACACCATATATTTT; cdr3_aa: CASSKRDRANLPSGNTIYF
v_call: TRBV28; j_call: TRBJ2-5; d_call: NA; clone_size: NA; cdr3_nt: TGTGCCAGCAGTTTTCGGCACCAAGAGACCCAGTACTTC; cdr3_aa: CASSFRHQETQYF
v_call: TRBV19; j_call: TRBJ1-3; d_call: NA; clone_size: few; cdr3_nt: TGTGCCAGTACCTCCGGACGGTTCTCTGGAAACACCATATATTTT; cdr3_aa: CASTSGRFSGNTIYF
v_call: TRBV11-2; j_call: TRBJ1-1; d_call: NA; clone_size: NA; cdr3_nt: TGTGCCAGCAGCCACTGGAAACAGGGAGTAAGCTCTGAAGCTTTCTTT; cdr3_aa: CASSHWKQGVSSEAFF
v_call: TRBV2; j_call: TRBJ2-1; d_call: NA; clone_size: NA; cdr3_nt: TGTGCCAGCAGTGAGGACCTGAGCTCCTACAATGAGCAGTTCTTC; cdr3_aa: CASSEDLSSYNEQFF
v_call: TRBV3-1/TRBV3-2; j_call: TRBJ2-3; d_call: TRBD2; clone_size: NA; cdr3_nt: TGTGCCAGCAGCCACGCACCAGCGGGGGGCAGCACAGATACGCAGTATTTT; cdr3_aa: CASSHAPAGGSTDTQYF
v_call: TRBV5-1; j_call: TRBJ1-6; d_call: NA; clone_size: NA; cdr3_nt: TGCGCCAGCAGCTTGGTCGGGTCCTATAATTCACCCCTCCACTTT; cdr3_aa: CASSLVGSYNSPLHF
v_call: TRBV4-2; j_call: TRBJ2-5; d_call: NA; clone_size: NA; cdr3_nt: TGTGCCAGCAGCCAAGTTGGGGGGCCGGCAGAGACCCAGTACTTC; cdr3_aa: CASSQVGGPAETQYF
v_call: TRBV6-5; j_call: TRBJ1-3; d_call: NA; clone_size: NA; cdr3_nt: TGTGCCAGCAGTTCCGGACCGGCAGGAAACACCATATATTTT; cdr3_aa: CASSSGPAGNTIYF
v_call: TRBV9; j_call: TRBJ2-5; d_call: NA; clone_size: NA; cdr3_nt: TGTGCCAGCAGCGTAGGCCCCTGGACCGGGTCCCCTTGGGGAGAGACCCAGTACTTC; cdr3_aa: CASSVGPWTGSPWGETQYF
v_call: TRBV6-5; j_call: TRBJ2-5; d_call: TRBD2; clone_size: NA; cdr3_nt: TGTGCCAGCAGTTACGGGGGGGACGCAGAGACCCAGTACTTC; cdr3_aa: CASSYGGDAETQYF
v_call: TRBV27; j_call: TRBJ2-7; d_call: TRBD2; clone_size: few; cdr3_nt: TGTGCCAGCAGTTGGCGGGGGGACGAGCAGTACTTC; cdr3_aa: CASSWRGDEQYF
v_call: TRBV5-1; j_call: TRBJ2-5; d_call: TRBD2; clone_size: NA; cdr3_nt: TGCGCCAGCAGCTTACTAGCGGGGGGACGTATCCAAGAGACCCAGTACTTC; cdr3_aa: CASSLLAGGRIQETQYF
v_call: TRBV7-9; j_call: TRBJ2-2; d_call: NA; clone_size: once; cdr3_nt: TGTGCCAGCAGCTTATTTCCAGGGACTAACACCGGGGAGCTGTTTTTT; cdr3_aa: CASSLFPGTNTGELFF
v_call: TRBV7-9; j_call: TRBJ2-2; d_call: NA; clone_size: NA; cdr3_nt: TGTGCCAGCAGCTTAGGAGGGGTGGCCGGGGAGCTGTTTTTT; cdr3_aa: CASSLGGVAGELFF
v_call: TRBV5-1; j_call: TRBJ1-4; d_call: TRBD1; clone_size: once; cdr3_nt: TGCGCCAGCAGCTTGGAGACAGGGCTTAATGAAAAACTGTTTTTT; cdr3_aa: CASSLETGLNEKLFF
v_call: TRBV11-3; j_call: TRBJ2-5; d_call: NA; clone_size: NA; cdr3_nt: TGTGCCAGCAGGGGAGGAGGGCCCAGAGAGACCCAGTACTTC; cdr3_aa: CASRGGGPRETQYF
v_call: TRBV7-2; j_call: TRBJ2-1; d_call: NA; clone_size: NA; cdr3_nt: TGTGCCAGCAGCTTGGTTCTTTCGGACGGGGGATACAATGAGCAGTTCTTC; cdr3_aa: CASSLVLSDGGYNEQFF
v_call: TRBV27; j_call: TRBJ2-3; d_call: NA; clone_size: NA; cdr3_nt: TGTGCCAGCAGTTTAGGCTTAGCTAGCACAGATACGCAGTATTTT; cdr3_aa: CASSLGLASTDTQYF
v_call: TRBV4-2; j_call: TRBJ2-7; d_call: TRBD2; clone_size: NA; cdr3_nt: TGTGCCAGCAGCCCCGACAGCGGGGACTACGAGCAGTACTTC; cdr3_aa: CASSPDSGDYEQYF
v_call: TRBV7-9; j_call: TRBJ2-7; d_call: TRBD1; clone_size: few; cdr3_nt: TGTGCCAGCAGCTCCACGACAGGGGACGAGCAGTACTTC; cdr3_aa: CASSSTTGDEQYF
v_call: TRBV18; j_call: TRBJ1-1; d_call: NA; clone_size: NA; cdr3_nt: TGTGCCAGCTCACCTGGAACAGAAGCTGAAGCTTTCTTT; cdr3_aa: CASSPGTEAEAFF
v_call: TRBV15; j_call: TRBJ2-2; d_call: NA; clone_size: NA; cdr3_nt: TGTGCCACCAGCAGACAACCCCGCGGCCCCGAAGGAATTGACGGGGAGCTGTTTTTT; cdr3_aa: CATSRQPRGPEGIDGELFF
v_call: TRBV19; j_call: TRBJ2-3; d_call: NA; clone_size: NA; cdr3_nt: TGTGCCACCCGGTCGTGGGGGGCGAAGGTGGGCACAGATACGCAGTATTTT; cdr3_aa: CATRSWGAKVGTDTQYF
v_call: TRBV4-1; j_call: TRBJ1-2; d_call: TRBD1; clone_size: NA; cdr3_nt: TGCGCCAGCAGCGGACAGGAACTCAACTATGGCTACACCTTC; cdr3_aa: CASSGQELNYGYTF
v_call: TRBV18; j_call: TRBJ2-7; d_call: TRBD1; clone_size: NA; cdr3_nt: TGTGCCAGCTCACCGAACAGGGGTTACGAGCAGTACTTC; cdr3_aa: CASSPNRGYEQYF
v_call: TRBV6-6; j_call: TRBJ1-3; d_call: NA; clone_size: once; cdr3_nt: TGTGCCAGCAGGGTGGCAGGGTCGGGTGGAAACACCATATATTTT; cdr3_aa: CASRVAGSGGNTIYF
v_call: TRBV7-3; j_call: TRBJ2-1; d_call: TRBD2; clone_size: NA; cdr3_nt: TGTGCCAGCAGCCAGGGACTAGCGGGGAATGTCTCCTACAATGAGCAGTTCTTC; cdr3_aa: CASSQGLAGNVSYNEQFF
v_call: TRBV18; j_call: TRBJ1-1; d_call: NA; clone_size: NA; cdr3_nt: TGTGCCAGCTCATCAGACAGAAAAACTGAAGCTTTCTTT; cdr3_aa: CASSSDRKTEAFF
v_call: TRBV5-1; j_call: TRBJ2-1; d_call: TRBD2; clone_size: NA; cdr3_nt: TGCGCCAGCAGCCTGAGGACTAGCGAAGGCTCCTACAATGAGCAGTTCTTC; cdr3_aa: CASSLRTSEGSYNEQFF
v_call: TRBV2; j_call: TRBJ1-2; d_call: NA; clone_size: NA; cdr3_nt: TGTGCCAGCAGTGTTGGGACGGCGGAATACACCTTC; cdr3_aa: CASSVGTAEYTF
v_call: TRBV7-2; j_call: TRBJ2-7; d_call: NA; clone_size: few; cdr3_nt: TGTGCCAGCAGCCAAACTAGTTTCGAGCAGTACTTC; cdr3_aa: CASSQTSFEQYF
v_call: TRBV6-4; j_call: TRBJ2-7; d_call: NA; clone_size: NA; cdr3_nt: TGTGCCAGCAGTATTACTTCCGGGACACATTACAGCTCCTACGAGCAGTACTTC; cdr3_aa: CASSITSGTHYSSYEQYF
v_call: TRBV7-3; j_call: TRBJ2-7; d_call: NA; clone_size: NA; cdr3_nt: TGTGCCAGCAGCTTACGTGCAGGCGGCAGCGAGCAGTACTTC; cdr3_aa: CASSLRAGGSEQYF
v_call: TRBV7-2; j_call: TRBJ2-2; d_call: NA; clone_size: NA; cdr3_nt: TGTGCCAGCAGTGCCACAGGCGGAGGCACCGGGGAGCTGTTTTTT; cdr3_aa: CASSATGGGTGELFF
v_call: TRBV7-3; j_call: TRBJ2-3; d_call: TRBD2; clone_size: NA; cdr3_nt: TGTGCCAGCAGCTCCTTTGGGACTAGCGGGGAAGGGCGTACGCAGTATTTT; cdr3_aa: CASSSFGTSGEGRTQYF
v_call: TRBV19; j_call: TRBJ1-4; d_call: NA; clone_size: NA; cdr3_nt: TGTGCCAGTAGTACCACCCAGCCATTCCCTAATGAAAAACTGTTTTTT; cdr3_aa: CASSTTQPFPNEKLFF
v_call: TRBV9; j_call: TRBJ2-7; d_call: TRBD2; clone_size: NA; cdr3_nt: TGTGCCAGCAGCGTTGATCCCTGGGCGGGGGGTCACGAGCAGTACTTC; cdr3_aa: CASSVDPWAGGHEQYF
v_call: TRBV27; j_call: TRBJ1-5; d_call: NA; clone_size: NA; cdr3_nt: TGTGCCAGCAGTCCCCGGGCCCATCAGCCCCAGCATTTT; cdr3_aa: CASSPRAHQPQHF
v_call: TRBV19; j_call: TRBJ1-5; d_call: TRBD1; clone_size: once; cdr3_nt: TGTGCCAGTGAGAAGTACGGTCGACAGGGGGCTAGTAGCAATCAGCCCCAGCATTTT; cdr3_aa: CASEKYGRQGASSNQPQHF
v_call: TRBV2; j_call: TRBJ1-5; d_call: TRBD1; clone_size: NA; cdr3_nt: TGTGCCAGCAGTGGGCTTTCAGGGGGGGGTTTACTTGGGAATCAGCCCCAGCATTTT; cdr3_aa: CASSGLSGGGLLGNQPQHF
v_call: TRBV20-1; j_call: TRBJ2-5; d_call: NA; clone_size: NA; cdr3_nt: TGCAGTGCTAGGGACGAGACCCAGTACTTC; cdr3_aa: CSARDETQYF
v_call: TRBV2; j_call: TRBJ2-5; d_call: TRBD1; clone_size: NA; cdr3_nt: TGTGCCAGCAGTGCCGGGACAGGGTTGATAGAGACCCAGTACTTC; cdr3_aa: CASSAGTGLIETQYF
v_call: TRBV19; j_call: TRBJ1-5; d_call: NA; clone_size: NA; cdr3_nt: TGTGCCAGTAGTATAGGAGTGAGGGTGAAAGGCAATCAGCCCCAGCATTTT; cdr3_aa: CASSIGVRVKGNQPQHF
v_call: TRBV7-6; j_call: TRBJ2-3; d_call: NA; clone_size: NA; cdr3_nt: TGTGCCAGCAGCTTTAGGGCCCCCACAGATACGCAGTATTTT; cdr3_aa: CASSFRAPTDTQYF
v_call: TRBV7-2; j_call: TRBJ2-5; d_call: NA; clone_size: NA; cdr3_nt: TGTGCCAGCAAGGTGGGCCCACTTCAAGAGACCCAGTACTTC; cdr3_aa: CASKVGPLQETQYF